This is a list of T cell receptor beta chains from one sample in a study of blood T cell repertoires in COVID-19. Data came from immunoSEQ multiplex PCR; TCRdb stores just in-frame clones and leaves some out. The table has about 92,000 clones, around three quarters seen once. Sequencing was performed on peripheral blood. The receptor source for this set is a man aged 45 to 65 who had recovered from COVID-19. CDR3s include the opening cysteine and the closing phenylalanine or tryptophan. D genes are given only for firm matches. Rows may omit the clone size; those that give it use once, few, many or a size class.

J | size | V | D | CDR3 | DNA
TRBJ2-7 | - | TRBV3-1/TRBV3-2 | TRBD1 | CASSYWTGGSYEQYF | TGTGCCAGCAGCTACTGGACAGGGGGCTCCTACGAGCAGTACTTC
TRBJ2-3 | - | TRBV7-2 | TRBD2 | CASSLRLAGVGTDTQYF | TGTGCCAGCAGCTTGAGGTTAGCGGGAGTGGGCACAGATACGCAGTATTTT
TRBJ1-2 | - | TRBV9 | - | CASSVESGTFGYTF | TGTGCCAGCAGCGTAGAATCCGGGACATTTGGCTACACCTTC
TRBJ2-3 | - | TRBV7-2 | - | CASSLARGTDTQYF | TGTGCCAGCAGCTTAGCCAGGGGCACAGATACGCAGTATTTT
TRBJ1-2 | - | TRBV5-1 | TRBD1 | CASSLYTGDLYGYTF | TGCGCCAGCAGCTTGTATACAGGGGATCTGTATGGCTACACCTTC
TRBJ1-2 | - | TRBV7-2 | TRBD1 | CASSSGQGLNYGYTF | TGTGCCAGCAGCTCTGGACAGGGCCTTAACTATGGCTACACCTTC
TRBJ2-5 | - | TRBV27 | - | CASSPPGQNGETQYF | TGTGCCAGCAGTCCTCCAGGGCAAAATGGGGAGACCCAGTACTTC
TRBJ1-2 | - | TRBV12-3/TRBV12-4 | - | CASSATGYGYTF | TGTGCCAGCAGTGCCACAGGGTATGGCTACACCTTC
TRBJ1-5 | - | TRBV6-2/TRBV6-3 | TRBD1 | CASSWDSDNQPQHF | TGTGCCAGCAGTTGGGACAGCGATAATCAGCCCCAGCATTTT
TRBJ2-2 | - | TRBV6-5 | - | CASSYGRVSNTGELFF | TGTGCCAGCAGTTACGGGCGGGTTTCGAACACCGGGGAGCTGTTTTTT
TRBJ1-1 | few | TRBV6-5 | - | CASSIWRDTEAFF | TGTGCCAGCAGCATATGGCGGGACACTGAAGCTTTCTTT
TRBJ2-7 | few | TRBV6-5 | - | CASSYTAALVNEQYF | TGTGCCAGCAGTTACACAGCTGCCCTGGTTAACGAGCAGTACTTC
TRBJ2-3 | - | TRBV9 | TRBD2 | CASSVGTSGGTTDTQYF | TGTGCCAGCAGCGTAGGGACTAGCGGGGGGACCACAGATACGCAGTATTTT
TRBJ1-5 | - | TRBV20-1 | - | CSASPNNQPQHF | TGCAGTGCTAGTCCTAACAATCAGCCCCAGCATTTT
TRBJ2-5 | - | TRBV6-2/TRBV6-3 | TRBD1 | CASSSGPQGQETQYF | TGTGCCAGCAGTTCGGGGCCACAGGGGCAAGAGACCCAGTACTTC
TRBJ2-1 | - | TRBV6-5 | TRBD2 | CASSYSGGRTYNEQFF | TGTGCCAGCAGTTACTCGGGCGGGAGGACGTACAATGAGCAGTTCTTC